This TCR beta chain appears in the sequencing data of a study of beta chain features in type 1 diabetes. The study, taken as a whole, reports: Type 1 diabetes patients had TCRB CDR3s that were shorter (moderately but significantly so) in all four CD4+ subsets. For type 1 diabetes patients, VDJ junctions showed fewer insertions and more deletions. For patients and controls alike, PCR might favor shorter templates to the same degree.

The entirety of the isolated RNA underwent reverse transcription, so expressed TCRB transcripts were sequenced. TCRdb's copy holds only in-frame clones and misses some; the assay was immunoSEQ multiplex PCR. Altogether 970,000 or so clones are present, around a sixth being singletons, with the ten largest covering about 0.025%. Sorting of CD4+ naive, central memory, regulatory and stem cell-like memory cells was performed via CD45RO/CCR7/CD25/CD127/CD95/CD27. V shed 0 bases and J 0 bases; nucleotides not matched to a gene: 4. The CDR3 length is 17 residues. Germline V lookup: CDR1 LGHNA, CDR2 YSLEER. Notes on this clone: Its antigen is as yet unknown.

Material for sequencing was naive CD4+ T cells from blood. This sequence originates from a woman aged 18-29 years in good health. J is TRBJ2-1 and V is TRBV4-3; 8 bases match TRBD2. Written as DNA, the CDR3 is TGCGCCAGCAGCCAAGACCGCGGGAGGCCCTCCTACAATGAGCAGTTCTTC. This sequence encodes CASSQDRGRPSYNEQFF.